The 15 T cell receptor beta chains below come from one sample, sequenced in a study of control samples from healthy donors and cancer patients. Only in-frame clones appear in the TCRdb table, and some are missing; sequencing was by immunoSEQ multiplex PCR. This repertoire shows roughly 95,000 clones, roughly nine tenths found once; its top ten account for 0.92%. The sample comprised blood. These receptors all stem from a woman aged 30 to 39 in good health.

The CDR3 spells CASSQEGVRKQYF. The CDR3 DNA reads as TGTGCCAGCAGCCAAGAGGGTGTAAGAAAGCAGTACTTC. This chain links TRBV14 with TRBJ2-7; D gene ambiguous. This CDR3 has 13 residues. CDR1 and CDR2 (germline): SGHDN, FVKESK. V dropped 0 bases and J dropped 8 bases, with 11 bases sitting between them.

This clone has only one observation. V and J are TRBV20-1 and TRBJ1-2, with 7 bases lining up with TRBD1. With V trimmed by 6 bases and J by 8 bases, 6 bases remained unmatched. CDR1 DFQATT and CDR2 SNEGSKA come from the germline V gene (reference sequence). The CDR3 loop spans 11 amino acids. The chain's CDR3 is CSALTGTGYTF. The CDR3 bases are TGCAGTGCGTTGACAGGGACCGGCTACACCTTC.

V is TRBV27 and J is TRBJ1-2, with D unresolved. The CDR3 has 14 amino acids. V lost 6 bases to trimming and J lost 5 bases, with 16 bases between them. Germline V CDR1 and CDR2: MNHEY, SMNVEV (reference sequence). CDR3 coding DNA: TGTGCCAGCAGCCCCCGGGCAGTTCTATATGGCTACACCTTC. As protein: CASSPRAVLYGYTF.

The J gene is TRBJ1-3, the V gene TRBV5-1; 9 bases agree with TRBD1. This CDR3 region has 17 residues. Looked up from germline, CDR1 is SGHRS and CDR2 is YFSETQ. J was trimmed by 1 base and V by 3 bases; bases with no gene match: 8. Here the CDR3 DNA reads TGCGCCAGCAGCTCACAGGGGGCGCTTATTTCTGGAAACACCATATATTTT. This sequence encodes CASSSQGALISGNTIYF.

The chain joins TRBV3-1 (or the pseudogene TRBV3-2) to TRBJ1-2; 9 positions agree with TRBD1. Germline values: CDR1 LGHDT, CDR2 YNNKEL (reference sequence). V lost 4 bases and J lost 5; bases outside the gene matches: 8. The CDR3 has 15 amino acids. CDR3: CASSRQRTGDYGYTF. The CDR3 bases are TGTGCCAGCAGCCGACAAAGGACAGGGGATTATGGCTACACCTTC.

V usage is TRBV6-5 and J usage is TRBJ1-3; 8 nucleotides match TRBD1. From germline, CDR1 is MNHEY and CDR2 SVGAGI. The CDR3 spans 16 residues. The junction had 6 bases not matched to a gene; V was cut back by 0 bases and J by 5 bases. The CDR3 here is CASSYSTGQGRNTIYF. The CDR3, as DNA: TGTGCCAGCAGTTACTCTACCGGACAGGGCAGAAACACCATATATTTT.

The chain links TRBV7-9 to TRBJ1-2; D gene unclear. Germline values: CDR1 SEHNR, CDR2 FQNEAQ (reference sequence). This CDR3 spans 13 amino acids. Trimming shortened V by 1 base and J by 8 bases, and 11 bases separated the two germline ends. CDR3 protein: CASSLEAMGGYTF. DNA of the CDR3: TGTGCCAGCAGCTTAGAGGCAATGGGAGGCTACACCTTC.

A few counts support this clone. This chain links TRBV19 with TRBJ2-1; 13 nucleotides align to TRBD2. The J segment lost 8 bases and the V segment lost 6 bases, leaving 7 bases of the junction unmatched. The CDR3 extends over 15 amino acids. The germline CDR1 and CDR2 sequences are LNHDA and SQIVND (reference sequence). The CDR3 loop reads CASSALAGGVDEQFF. The CDR3 DNA reads as TGTGCCAGTAGCGCACTAGCGGGAGGGGTCGATGAGCAGTTCTTC.

The table lists this clone with a count of one. The V gene is TRBV6-5, the J gene TRBJ1-1; D is uncertain. CDR3 length equals 11 residues. Between the trimmed V and J ends, which lost 7 bases and 1 base, there was a span of 4 bases. Germline V lookup: CDR1 MNHEY, CDR2 SVGAGI. CDR3 coding DNA: TGTGCCAGCACCCCGAACACTGAAGCTTTCTTT. Its protein is CASTPNTEAFF.

The V call is TRBV3-1 (or the pseudogene TRBV3-2), the J call TRBJ2-1; 8 bases align to TRBD2. J gave up 8 bases and V 0 bases, and 12 bases lay outside the gene matches. There are 17 residues in the CDR3. Germline CDR1 LGHDT, CDR2 YNNKEL (reference sequence). This chain's CDR3 is CASSQDLQAGVGDEQFF. CDR3 nucleotide sequence: TGTGCCAGCAGCCAAGATTTACAAGCGGGAGTGGGGGATGAGCAGTTCTTC.

V usage is TRBV5-1 and J usage is TRBJ1-1; D remains ambiguous. The germline V gene encodes CDR1 SGHRS and CDR2 YFSETQ. The CDR3 is 14 amino acids. The germline V and J ends were trimmed by 3 bases and 2 bases, with 11 bases remaining between them. The CDR3 DNA is TGCGCCAGCAGCTCAGATCCGGGAAACACTGAAGCTTTCTTT. It is translated as CASSSDPGNTEAFF.

J is TRBJ2-1 and V is TRBV19, with TRBD1 matching 7 bases. CDR1 and CDR2 (germline): LNHDA, SQIVND (reference sequence). Trimming cost V 3 bases and J 0 bases; bases outside gene matches: 5. The CDR3 totals 16 residues. The CDR3 nucleotides are TGTGCCAGTAGTATCCAGGGACAGTCCTCCTACAATGAGCAGTTCTTC. Its protein is CASSIQGQSSYNEQFF.

This sequence joins TRBV9 and TRBJ2-5, with 8 bases identical to TRBD2. Trimming at V came to 4 bases and at J to 1 base, leaving 9 bases not matched to a gene. The CDR3 loop spans 16 amino acids. The germline V gene encodes CDR1 SGDLS and CDR2 YYNGEE. The CDR3 is CASSLGSGGAQETQYF. The CDR3 coding sequence is TGTGCCAGCAGCCTCGGCTCGGGGGGGGCCCAAGAGACCCAGTACTTC.

This chain links TRBV19 with TRBJ1-5; unclear D gene. The CDR3 is 13 residues long. Germline CDR1 LNHDA, CDR2 SQIVND (reference sequence). The germline V and J ends were trimmed by 6 bases and 2 bases, with 8 bases remaining between them. DNA of the CDR3: TGTGCCAGTAGGGAGTCAGGCAATCAGCCCCAGCATTTT. It codes for CASRESGNQPQHF.

The chain joins TRBV10-3 to TRBJ2-1, with D perhaps TRBD2 (6 bases). The V and J ends lost 4 bases and 0 bases respectively, with 10 bases between them. CDR3 length: 15 residues. CDR1 is ENHRY, CDR2 SYGVKD, per germline. CDR3 sequence: CAISGDGSSYNEQFF. In nucleotides, the CDR3 is TGTGCCATCAGTGGGGACGGGAGCTCCTACAATGAGCAGTTCTTC.